This T cell receptor beta chain originates from a study of cytomegalovirus exposure and HLA in healthy donors. The CDR3 loop spans 15 amino acids. Germline V gene data show CDR1 as LNHNV and CDR2 as YYDKDF (reference sequence). Trimming cost V 3 bases and J 7 bases; bases outside gene matches: 9. Profiling relied on immunoSEQ multiplex PCR, and the TCRdb table lists in-frame clones only, not all of them. The sample shows some 120,000 clones, 89% of them seen only once. V usage is TRBV15 and J usage is TRBJ2-7, with 10 bases lining up with TRBD2. The sequence derives from a woman younger than 35 in good health and CMV-seronegative. Sample: PBMCs. In DNA form, the CDR3 reads TGTGCCACCAGCAGCGACAGGACTAGCGGAAATGAGCAGTACTTC. This sequence encodes CATSSDRTSGNEQYF. The whole variable domain, filled in from reference TRBV15 and TRBJ2-7, reads DAMVIQNPRYQVTQFGKPVTLSCSQTLNHNVMYWYQQKSSQAPKLLFHYYDKDFNNEADTPDNFQSRRPNTSFCFLDIRSPGLGDTAMYLCATSSDRTSGNEQYFGPGTRLTVT.